This TCR beta chain was recovered during a study of blood T cell repertoires in COVID-19. Study background: COVID-19 samples collected from the United States, Italy and Spain covered acute and convalescent phases.

This clone was seen just once. The CDR3 runs to 15 residues. The trim removed 3 bases at V and 1 base at J, leaving 4 bases unmatched. From germline, CDR1 is SQVTM and CDR2 ANQGSEA. Data came from immunoSEQ multiplex PCR; TCRdb stores just in-frame clones and leaves some out. The repertoire includes 200,000 to 250,000 clones, 92% of them detected once, and 0.95% to 1.5% sits in the top ten. This sequence was found in a man aged 30 to 45 with acute or convalescent COVID-19. What was sequenced was peripheral blood. The chain carries TRBV29-1 and TRBJ2-5, with 11 bases lining up with TRBD2. The CDR3 DNA sequence: TGCAGCGTTGATTCTAGCGGGAGGTCCCAAGAGACCCAGTACTTC. Translation gives CSVDSSGRSQETQYF.